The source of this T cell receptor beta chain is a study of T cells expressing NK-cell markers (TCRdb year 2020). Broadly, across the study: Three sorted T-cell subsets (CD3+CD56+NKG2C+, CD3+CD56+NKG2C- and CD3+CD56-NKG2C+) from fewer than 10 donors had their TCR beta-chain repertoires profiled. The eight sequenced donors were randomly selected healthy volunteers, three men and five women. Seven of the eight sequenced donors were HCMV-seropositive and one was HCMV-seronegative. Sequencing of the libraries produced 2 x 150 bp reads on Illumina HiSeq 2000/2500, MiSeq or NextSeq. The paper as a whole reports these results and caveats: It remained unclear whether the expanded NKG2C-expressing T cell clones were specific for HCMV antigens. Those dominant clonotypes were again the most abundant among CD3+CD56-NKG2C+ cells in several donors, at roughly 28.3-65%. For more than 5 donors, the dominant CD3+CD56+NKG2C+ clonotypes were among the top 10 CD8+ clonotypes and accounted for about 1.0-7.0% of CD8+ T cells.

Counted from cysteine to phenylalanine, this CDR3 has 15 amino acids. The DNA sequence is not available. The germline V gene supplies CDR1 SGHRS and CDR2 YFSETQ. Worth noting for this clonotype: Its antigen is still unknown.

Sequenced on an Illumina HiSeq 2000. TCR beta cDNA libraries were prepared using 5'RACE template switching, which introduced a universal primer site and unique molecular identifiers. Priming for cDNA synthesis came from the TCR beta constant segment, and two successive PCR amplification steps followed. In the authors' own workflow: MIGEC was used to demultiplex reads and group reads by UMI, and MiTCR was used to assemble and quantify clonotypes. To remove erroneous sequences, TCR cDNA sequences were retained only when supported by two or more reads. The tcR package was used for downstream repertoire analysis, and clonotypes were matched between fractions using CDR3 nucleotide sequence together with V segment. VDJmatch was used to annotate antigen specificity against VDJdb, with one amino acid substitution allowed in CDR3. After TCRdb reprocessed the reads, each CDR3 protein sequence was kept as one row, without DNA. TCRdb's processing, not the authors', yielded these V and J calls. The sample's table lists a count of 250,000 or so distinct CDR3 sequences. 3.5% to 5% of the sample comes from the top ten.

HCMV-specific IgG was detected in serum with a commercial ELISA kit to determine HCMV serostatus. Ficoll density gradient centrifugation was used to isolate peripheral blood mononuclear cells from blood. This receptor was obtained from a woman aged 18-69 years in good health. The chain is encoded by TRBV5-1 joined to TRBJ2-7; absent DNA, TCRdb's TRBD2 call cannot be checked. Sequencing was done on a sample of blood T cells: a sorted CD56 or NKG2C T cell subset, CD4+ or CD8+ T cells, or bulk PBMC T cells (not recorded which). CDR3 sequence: CASSPIAGEVNEQYF.